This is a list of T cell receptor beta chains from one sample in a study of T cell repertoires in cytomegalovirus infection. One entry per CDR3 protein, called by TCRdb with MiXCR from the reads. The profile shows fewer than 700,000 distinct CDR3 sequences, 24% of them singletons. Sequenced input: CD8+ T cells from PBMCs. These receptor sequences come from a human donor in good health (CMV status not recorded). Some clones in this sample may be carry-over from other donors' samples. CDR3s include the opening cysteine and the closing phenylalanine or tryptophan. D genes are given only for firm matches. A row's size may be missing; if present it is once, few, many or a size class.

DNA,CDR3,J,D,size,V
TGTGCCAGCAGCTCCTGGGACAGACCGAACACCGGGGAGCTGTTTTTT,CASSSWDRPNTGELFF,TRBJ2-2,TRBD1,few,TRBV5-6
TGCGCCAGCAGCCAAGAGTCCGGGGGGGGGCGCACAGATACGCAGTATTTT,CASSQESGGGRTDTQYF,TRBJ2-3,TRBD2,-,TRBV4-3
TGTGCCAGCAGTGCCCTAGTAAATTCACCCCTCCACTTT,CASSALVNSPLHF,TRBJ1-6,-,many,TRBV28
TGTGCCAGCAGCCTCGGGACTAGCGGGGGGCGGAACACCGGGGAGCTGTTTTTT,CASSLGTSGGRNTGELFF,TRBJ2-2,TRBD2,many,TRBV7-8
TGTGCTAGTGGTTTGGTAGGGGCGGGACAGGGCCACAATGAGCAGTTCTTC,CASGLVGAGQGHNEQFF,TRBJ2-1,TRBD1,few,TRBV12-5
TGTGCCAGCAGCACCCATGACAGCCTCAGCTCCTACAATGAGCAGTTCTTC,CASSTHDSLSSYNEQFF,TRBJ2-1,-,many,TRBV7-6
TGTGCCAGCCCCGCAGGGAGGCAAAGAGATACGCAGTATTTT,CASPAGRQRDTQYF,TRBJ2-3,-,many,TRBV6-1
TGTGCCAGCAGTTACACAGGGTCTCCCGCAGATACGCAGTATTTT,CASSYTGSPADTQYF,TRBJ2-3,-,-,TRBV6-2/TRBV6-3
TGTGCCACCAGTGAAGAAAAGGGCATTCAGTACTTC,CATSEEKGIQYF,TRBJ2-4,-,few,TRBV24-1
TGTGCCAGCACTTACCCAGAGGCAGATACGCAGTATTTT,CASTYPEADTQYF,TRBJ2-3,-,-,TRBV12-3/TRBV12-4
TGTGCCAGCAGTCTAGTCCGGGAGGGAAAGGGTTGGACTGAAGCTTTCTTT,CASSLVREGKGWTEAFF,TRBJ1-1,-,-,TRBV6-5
TGTGCCAGCAGCCCCCGGGACAGTGACGGTGAGCAGTTCTTC,CASSPRDSDGEQFF,TRBJ2-1,TRBD1,-,TRBV28
TGTGCCAGCAGTAACTACGGGACAGGGTTTGATGAGCAGTTCTTC,CASSNYGTGFDEQFF,TRBJ2-1,TRBD1,-,TRBV6-2/TRBV6-3
TGTGCCAGCAGTCCGAGACTAGCGGGCGGGGAGCTGTTTTTT,CASSPRLAGGELFF,TRBJ2-2,TRBD2,-,TRBV27
TGTGCCAGTAGTCCCCCTCGACAGGGGGGTTGGGCAGATACGCAGTATTTT,CASSPPRQGGWADTQYF,TRBJ2-3,TRBD1,-,TRBV19
TGTGCCAGCAGCTTAGGCTCTTCCGCTTACAATGAGCAGTTCTTC,CASSLGSSAYNEQFF,TRBJ2-1,-,many,TRBV7-2
TGCGCCAGCAGCCAGAGGGGGGACCTGAACACTGAAGCTTTCTTT,CASSQRGDLNTEAFF,TRBJ1-1,-,few,TRBV4-3
TGTGCCAGCAGCGATTACACCGGGGAGCTGTTTTTT,CASSDYTGELFF,TRBJ2-2,-,many,TRBV7-2
TGTGCCACGCTAAACAGGGCCCGCACAGATACGCGGTATTTT,CATLNRARTDTRYF,TRBJ2-3,-,-,TRBV6-8
TGCGCCAGCAGCCAAGATCCCGTTGAGCCGCCCCTCCACTTT,CASSQDPVEPPLHF,TRBJ1-6,-,-,TRBV4-3
TGTGCCAGCAGTAACTCAATACAGGGGATTGGCAATCAGCCCCAGCATTTT,CASSNSIQGIGNQPQHF,TRBJ1-5,TRBD1,many,TRBV6-5
TGTGCCAGCAGTTATAGTTACCGGGACTACACTAGAAACAATGAGCAGTTCTTC,CASSYSYRDYTRNNEQFF,TRBJ2-1,TRBD2,-,TRBV6-2/TRBV6-3
TGCAGCGTTGAGGGTCTAGAGGCGAACAATGAGCAGTTCTTC,CSVEGLEANNEQFF,TRBJ2-1,-,-,TRBV29-1
TGCAGTGCTAGAGATAGGGCCGGGACAGGGGTCATTCAGTACTTC,CSARDRAGTGVIQYF,TRBJ2-4,TRBD1,-,TRBV20-1
TGCGGTGCTACGGTTCGGACCTACAATGAGCAGTTCTTC,CGATVRTYNEQFF,TRBJ2-1,-,-,TRBV20-1
TGTGCCAGCAGTTACGCCGGACTAGCGGGGGGGCCTTCGAACACCGGGGAGCTGTTTTTT,CASSYAGLAGGPSNTGELFF,TRBJ2-2,TRBD2,-,TRBV6-5
TGTGCCAGCAGCCTCGAGGGCTACTACAATGAGCAGTTCTTC,CASSLEGYYNEQFF,TRBJ2-1,-,-,TRBV7-6
TGTGCCAGCAGTTTACGGCAGGGAGATTACAATGAGCAGTTCTTC,CASSLRQGDYNEQFF,TRBJ2-1,-,many,TRBV28
TGTGCCAGCAGCTCTAACGACTCCCCCTCCTACGAGCAGTACTTC,CASSSNDSPSYEQYF,TRBJ2-7,-,-,TRBV7-9
TGTGCCAGCAGCCAGGGGATGACAACTGAAGCTTTCTTT,CASSQGMTTEAFF,TRBJ1-1,-,many,TRBV7-9
TGTGCCAGCAGTCCCCTACTAGCGGGGGACCATTACAATGAGCAGTTCTTC,CASSPLLAGDHYNEQFF,TRBJ2-1,TRBD2,few,TRBV6-5
TGTGCCCGCAGCCACCGGGACAGACACACAGATACGCAGTATTTT,CARSHRDRHTDTQYF,TRBJ2-3,TRBD1,-,TRBV7-9
TGCAGTGCTAGAGAAACGGGGAGCGGCTACACCTTC,CSARETGSGYTF,TRBJ1-2,-,-,TRBV20-1
TGTGCCACCAGCAGAGGAGAAGGGGGAACCCAAGAGACCCAGTACTTC,CATSRGEGGTQETQYF,TRBJ2-5,-,-,TRBV15
TGTGCCAGCAGTTTTTCCTCCACAGGGGGGCTTGAAGCTTTCTTT,CASSFSSTGGLEAFF,TRBJ1-1,TRBD1,-,TRBV6-2/TRBV6-3
TGCGCCAGCAGACGGGTGAACACTGAAGCTTTCTTT,CASRRVNTEAFF,TRBJ1-1,-,few,TRBV5-1
TGTGCCAGCAGCTTAGTACTGGGGGCCAACGTCCTGACTTTC,CASSLVLGANVLTF,TRBJ2-6,-,few,TRBV11-2
TGTGCCAGCAGCGGCGGGGGGGACCGACCCACAGATACGCAGTATTTT,CASSGGGDRPTDTQYF,TRBJ2-3,TRBD2,-,TRBV9
TGTGCCAGCAGTAGAACAGATCTTAATCAGCCCCAGCATTTT,CASSRTDLNQPQHF,TRBJ1-5,-,-,TRBV6-2/TRBV6-3
TGTGCCAGCAGCTTATTTTTGTACTTTTACGACAATGAGCAGTTCTTC,CASSLFLYFYDNEQFF,TRBJ2-1,-,-,TRBV7-9
TGTGCCAGCAGCTTAATAGGGGATCCGTACGGTGAGCAGTTCTTC,CASSLIGDPYGEQFF,TRBJ2-1,-,many,TRBV7-3
TGCAGTGCTAGAGATTGGGCGGACAATGAGCAGTTCTTC,CSARDWADNEQFF,TRBJ2-1,-,once,TRBV20-1
TGCAGTGCTAGAGGCGCCCGCTCCTACAGTGAGCAGTTCTTC,CSARGARSYSEQFF,TRBJ2-1,-,-,TRBV20-1
TGTGCCAGCGGGCCTAGGGAAGAGACCCAGTACTTC,CASGPREETQYF,TRBJ2-5,-,many,TRBV7-8
TGCAGTGCTGCCGCGGGGAGCGGGGCTAGCACAGATACGCAGTATTTT,CSAAAGSGASTDTQYF,TRBJ2-3,TRBD2,-,TRBV20-1
TGCAGTGCTAGAGATGGACAGGGACGGACTTTCTCCTACGAGCAGTACTTC,CSARDGQGRTFSYEQYF,TRBJ2-7,TRBD1,-,TRBV20-1
TGTGCCAGCGAGGGGAGGGTGTTTGGTGAAGCTTTCTTT,CASEGRVFGEAFF,TRBJ1-1,-,many,TRBV7-2
TGTGCCAGCAGTTACCCCCGGGGGGCGAGCACTGAAGCTTTCTTT,CASSYPRGASTEAFF,TRBJ1-1,-,many,TRBV12-3/TRBV12-4
TGTGCCAGCAGTTTATACAGGGGATCCCGCGAAAAACTGTTTTTT,CASSLYRGSREKLFF,TRBJ1-4,TRBD1,few,TRBV28